One TCR beta chain is described in this entry. The target antigen is unknown. This sample was taken from a study of cytomegalovirus exposure and HLA in healthy donors. Study background: The 130 or so validation repertoires were reported in a later analysis to have been generated on the same platform as the approximately 700 first-cohort repertoires.

TCRdb's table, derived via immunoSEQ multiplex PCR, lists solely in-frame clones and lacks some. Of tens of thousands of clones detected, over 85% appear once; the ten largest clones hold about 3.8%. The germline CDR1 and CDR2 sequences are SGHDN and FVKESK. J lost 7 bases, V lost 0 bases, and 14 bases had no gene match. The CDR3 spans 17 residues. Study-level points and caveats: TCR clusters originating in the first cohort tended to co-occur in the 120 validation repertoires, according to a later analysis. Reportedly, cytomegalovirus status was diagnosed with high sensitivity and specificity. A few CMV-associated chains proved CMV antigen-specific in vitro.

This receptor was taken from a young woman in good health and CMV-seronegative. The gene calls are TRBV14 and TRBJ2-7, with TRBD1 identical over 8 bases. The material sequenced was PBMCs. The DNA for the CDR3 is TGTGCCAGCAGCCAAGACCATCGGACAGGGTTATGGCGGGAGCAGTACTTC. This translates into CASSQDHRTGLWREQYF.